The clone carrying this TCR beta chain was seen at least ten times. Its target is unknown. The data are from a study of CD8+CD57+ T cells in acquired aplastic anemia. Study overall: Sorting CD4+ and CD8+ cells gave DNA averaging about 3.1 ug. The study's findings and limits: Patients and controls turned out to have more than 25 CD8+ CDR3 sequences in common.

All patients picked for sequencing had shown, by flow cytometry, an expansion of CD8+CD57+ cells. No therapy had been given to the patients at the time of blood sampling. Germline CDR1 is SGHAT and CDR2 is FQDESV (reference sequence). The CDR3 extends over 15 amino acids. With 3 bases clipped from V and 4 bases from J, the junction kept 6 bases outside the gene matches. Investigators profiled TCR beta VDJ and CDR3 from genomic DNA template. MiXCR, applied by TCRdb to the reads, yields one record per CDR3 protein. The sample contains hundreds of thousands of distinct CDR3 sequences, about a third of which appear only once.

The V gene is TRBV11-1, the J gene TRBJ2-7, with 10 bases that match TRBD1. The sequence derives from a human donor with aplastic anemia. Sequencing was carried out using sorted CD4+, CD8+, or CD8+CD57+ T cells (not recorded which) from PBMCs. This CDR3 is CASSFDWTGGYEQYF. In DNA, the CDR3 is TGTGCCAGCAGCTTCGACTGGACAGGGGGTTACGAGCAGTACTTC.